This TCR beta chain was observed in a study of human T cells and chemical hapten exposure. About the research overall: Variation in per-sample TCR yields came mainly from small pooled library volume differences.

Each CDR3 protein gets one entry after TCRdb re-called the RACE reads with MiXCR. The sample consists of approximately 97,000 distinct CDR3 sequences, approximately 10% of them appearing once. Noted time point: healthy volunteer bleed at 2 weeks. The study extracted total RNA from unfractionated whole blood. CDR1 and CDR2 from the germline V gene are MNHEY and SVGAGI. The germline V and J ends were trimmed by 6 bases and 7 bases, with 13 bases remaining between them. The CDR3 contains 13 residues. This clonotype was recorded at least ten times. The sample was whole blood. The sequence was obtained from a female donor in good health. Some clones in this sample may be carry-over from other donors' samples. The chain uses TRBV6-5 and TRBJ1-5, with D unresolved. This chain's CDR3 is CASSWANGQPQHF. The CDR3 DNA reads as TGTGCCAGCAGCTGGGCCAATGGCCAGCCCCAGCATTTT.